The present T cell receptor beta chain was sequenced within a study of T cell repertoires in cytomegalovirus infection (dated by TCRdb to between 2019 and 2020). At the level of the whole study: Donor HLA type was relevant to the analysis, because carriage of CMV infection together with the matching HLA type was indicated by public TCR beta signatures.

TCRdb names Illumina HiSeq 1500 as the instrument used. TCRdb reran the public reads through fastp at Q25 and MiXCR, keeping productive beta chains. Rows matching on CDR3 protein sequence are summarized as one entry with the most common DNA and genes. The sample table records some 220,000 distinct CDR3 sequences; 6% to 8% of these occur just once. About 6.3% of the sample goes to the ten largest clones. This clonotype appeared many times. Its antigen target is currently unknown. There are no base qualities to consult, and no much larger clone falls within one base. The CDR3 runs 15 residues from the cysteine to the phenylalanine. The read is trimmed to its CDR3 DNA, 45 bases read in frame from base 1. CDR1 SQVTM and CDR2 ANQGSEA are derived from the germline V gene. V is clipped by 7 bases and J by 0 bases, and the sequence between their germline boundaries is 16 bases long. Beyond this particular receptor, the publication reports: The ex vivo response was dominated by HLA-C-restricted CMV-specific TCR beta clonotypes, which also provided the single most frequent clonotype in two of eight donors. In both this cohort and an independent roughly 350-donor cohort, the cumulative frequency of public TCR beta family members distinguished carriers of CMV infection plus the relevant HLA type.

Recombination joined TRBV29-1 with TRBJ2-1; a weak D assignment points to TRBD1 (6 bases agree). Sequencing was performed on PBMCs. The source is a human donor in good health (CMV status not recorded). Some clones in this sample may be carry-over from other donors' samples. The CDR3 has the sequence CSAWGPSNSYNEQFF. The sequenced DNA: TGCAGCGCATGGGGGCCCTCAAACTCCTACAATGAGCAGTTCTTC.